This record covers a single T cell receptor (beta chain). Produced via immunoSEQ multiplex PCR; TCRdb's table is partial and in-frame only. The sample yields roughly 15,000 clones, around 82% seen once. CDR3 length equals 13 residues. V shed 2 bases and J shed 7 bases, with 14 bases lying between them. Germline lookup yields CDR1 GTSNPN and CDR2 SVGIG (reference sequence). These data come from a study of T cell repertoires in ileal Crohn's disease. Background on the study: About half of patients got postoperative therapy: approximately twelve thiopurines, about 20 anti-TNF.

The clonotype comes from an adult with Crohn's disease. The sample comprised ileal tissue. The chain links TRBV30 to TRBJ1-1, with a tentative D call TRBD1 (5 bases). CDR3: CAWSLGREVEAFF. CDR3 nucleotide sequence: TGTGCCTGGAGTCTTGGCAGGGAGGTTGAAGCTTTCTTT.